A selection of T cell receptor beta chains follows, all from one sample in a study of response to subunit inactivated influenza vaccine. TCRdb passed the RT-PCR reads through MiXCR, listing each CDR3 protein once. This table holds 860,000 or so distinct CDR3 sequences, approximately 22% found once. The source was PBMCs from blood, collected approximately 5 days after vaccination. The source is a man aged 45-65 years who received an inactivated influenza vaccine. CDR3s include the opening cysteine and the closing phenylalanine or tryptophan. The order of the fields is D gene, clone size, J gene, V gene, CDR3 DNA, CDR3 protein. The D gene is left open where the match is weak. A row's size may be missing; if present it is once, few, many or a size class.

TRBD1 . TRBJ2-3 TRBV20-1 TGCAGTGCTACCTCTGACAGGGAGATAACAGATACGCAGTATTTT CSATSDREITDTQYF
TRBD1 . TRBJ2-1 TRBV29-1 TGCAGCGCCACTCCGGGACAGGGCGTGGAGCAGTTCTTC CSATPGQGVEQFF
. few TRBJ2-2 TRBV20-1 TGCAGTGTATCGGGGAACACCGGGGAGCTGTTTTTT CSVSGNTGELFF
TRBD2 . TRBJ2-5 TRBV27 TGTGCCAGCAGTCACGGGACTAGCGGACAAGAGACCCAGTACTTC CASSHGTSGQETQYF
. few TRBJ1-1 TRBV12-3/TRBV12-4 TGTGCCAGCAGGATTGGACAGCCCAACACTGAAGCTTTCTTT CASRIGQPNTEAFF
. . TRBJ2-3 TRBV20-1 TGCAGTGCTAGAGTAGGAGCGCCCACAGATACGCAGTATTTT CSARVGAPTDTQYF
. . TRBJ2-6 TRBV24-1 TGTGCCACCAGTGCAGGGTTCCCTGGGGCCAACGTCCTGACTTTC CATSAGFPGANVLTF
. many TRBJ1-5 TRBV27 TGTGCTACCGGAGAGCGGCCTAGCAATCAGCCCCAGCATTTT CATGERPSNQPQHF
TRBD1 . TRBJ1-2 TRBV12-3/TRBV12-4 TGTGCCAGCAGTGGTACAGGGGCTGCCCGATCTAACTATGGCTACACCTTC CASSGTGAARSNYGYTF
TRBD1 . TRBJ1-5 TRBV6-5 TGTGCCAGCAGTTACTCGAACAGGGGGGCGATAAATCAGCCCCAGCATTTT CASSYSNRGAINQPQHF
. . TRBJ2-5 TRBV5-4 TGTGCCAGCAGCTTGATTCCGGGACCTTCTCCGACCCAGTACTTC CASSLIPGPSPTQYF
. few TRBJ1-2 TRBV28 TGTGCCAGCAGTAAAGGGGACGTCGCGTTCTATGGCTACACCTTC CASSKGDVAFYGYTF
. . TRBJ1-2 TRBV27 TGTACCAGCAGTTTATCGGTGGGACCTAACTATGGCTACACCTTC CTSSLSVGPNYGYTF
. few TRBJ2-7 TRBV7-9 TGTGCCAGCAGCTTAGCGAACCGCTTTGTGCACGAGCAGTACTTC CASSLANRFVHEQYF
. few TRBJ2-2 TRBV28 TGTGCCAGCAGGACTAGGACATACGACACCGGGGAGCTGTTTTTT CASRTRTYDTGELFF
. few TRBJ1-1 TRBV20-1 TGCAGTGCTAGAGAAGTTGCCGGCACTGAAGCTTTCTTT CSAREVAGTEAFF
TRBD2 few TRBJ2-7 TRBV5-1 TGCGCCAGCAGCGTTAGCGGGGGAAACCCCTACGAGCAGTACTTC CASSVSGGNPYEQYF
TRBD2 . TRBJ2-3 TRBV7-2 TGTGCCAGCAAAACGGGGGGACTAGCGTGGGATACGCAGTATTTT CASKTGGLAWDTQYF
TRBD2 few TRBJ2-3 TRBV4-1 TGCGCCAGCAGCCAAGCGGGGGGGCAAGATACGCAGTATTTT CASSQAGGQDTQYF
. . TRBJ2-4 TRBV20-1 TGCAGTGCTAGAGATCGGCGCTGGATAGCCAAAAACATTCAGTACTTC CSARDRRWIAKNIQYF
. . TRBJ2-1 TRBV3-1 TGTGCCCTCAGCCCGGGACAGTGGAGGGGCTCCTACAATGAGCAGTTCTTC CALSPGQWRGSYNEQFF
. . TRBJ2-1 TRBV20-1 TGCAGTGCGAGAGGTGGGGTCAATGAGCAGTTCTTC CSARGGVNEQFF
TRBD1 . TRBJ1-2 TRBV20-1 TGCAGTGCTAGAGACGGGAGGACAGGGGATGGCTATGGCTACACCTTC CSARDGRTGDGYGYTF
. . TRBJ2-1 TRBV6-2/TRBV6-3 TGTGCCAGCAGTAACACACTTAACAATGAGCAGTTCTTC CASSNTLNNEQFF
. . TRBJ2-5 TRBV9 TGTGCCAGCAGTCCCGGAGAGGGCCAAGAGACCCAGTACTTC CASSPGEGQETQYF
TRBD2 few TRBJ2-1 TRBV12-3/TRBV12-4 TGTGCCAGCAGTCTTGGGACTAGCGGTTTCTCCTACAATGAGCAGTTCTTC CASSLGTSGFSYNEQFF
. . TRBJ2-7 TRBV3-1 TGTGCCAGCAGCCAGACGTGGGAAGGTTACGAGCAGTACTTC CASSQTWEGYEQYF
. few TRBJ1-5 TRBV7-9 TGTGCCAGCAGCTTTTGGGAACAGGACCAGCATTTT CASSFWEQDQHF
. few TRBJ1-5 TRBV15 TGTGCCACCAGCAGAGATATCGGGCGTAGCAATCAGCCCCAGCATTTT CATSRDIGRSNQPQHF
TRBD1 few TRBJ1-1 TRBV5-1 TGCGCCAGCAGCGCGGGACAGGTCTCTCTGAACACTGAAGCTTTCTTT CASSAGQVSLNTEAFF
. few TRBJ2-2 TRBV6-5 TGTGCCAGCAGTTACAGTGAGTCCGGGGAGCTGTTTTTT CASSYSESGELFF
. . TRBJ2-7 TRBV11-2 TGTGCCAGCAGCTTAGGGTGGAGCCCCTACGAGCAGTACTTC CASSLGWSPYEQYF
. once TRBJ2-3 TRBV24-1 TGTGCCACCAGTGACCGCGGACGGAGCACAGATACGCAGTCTTTT CATSDRGRSTDTQSF